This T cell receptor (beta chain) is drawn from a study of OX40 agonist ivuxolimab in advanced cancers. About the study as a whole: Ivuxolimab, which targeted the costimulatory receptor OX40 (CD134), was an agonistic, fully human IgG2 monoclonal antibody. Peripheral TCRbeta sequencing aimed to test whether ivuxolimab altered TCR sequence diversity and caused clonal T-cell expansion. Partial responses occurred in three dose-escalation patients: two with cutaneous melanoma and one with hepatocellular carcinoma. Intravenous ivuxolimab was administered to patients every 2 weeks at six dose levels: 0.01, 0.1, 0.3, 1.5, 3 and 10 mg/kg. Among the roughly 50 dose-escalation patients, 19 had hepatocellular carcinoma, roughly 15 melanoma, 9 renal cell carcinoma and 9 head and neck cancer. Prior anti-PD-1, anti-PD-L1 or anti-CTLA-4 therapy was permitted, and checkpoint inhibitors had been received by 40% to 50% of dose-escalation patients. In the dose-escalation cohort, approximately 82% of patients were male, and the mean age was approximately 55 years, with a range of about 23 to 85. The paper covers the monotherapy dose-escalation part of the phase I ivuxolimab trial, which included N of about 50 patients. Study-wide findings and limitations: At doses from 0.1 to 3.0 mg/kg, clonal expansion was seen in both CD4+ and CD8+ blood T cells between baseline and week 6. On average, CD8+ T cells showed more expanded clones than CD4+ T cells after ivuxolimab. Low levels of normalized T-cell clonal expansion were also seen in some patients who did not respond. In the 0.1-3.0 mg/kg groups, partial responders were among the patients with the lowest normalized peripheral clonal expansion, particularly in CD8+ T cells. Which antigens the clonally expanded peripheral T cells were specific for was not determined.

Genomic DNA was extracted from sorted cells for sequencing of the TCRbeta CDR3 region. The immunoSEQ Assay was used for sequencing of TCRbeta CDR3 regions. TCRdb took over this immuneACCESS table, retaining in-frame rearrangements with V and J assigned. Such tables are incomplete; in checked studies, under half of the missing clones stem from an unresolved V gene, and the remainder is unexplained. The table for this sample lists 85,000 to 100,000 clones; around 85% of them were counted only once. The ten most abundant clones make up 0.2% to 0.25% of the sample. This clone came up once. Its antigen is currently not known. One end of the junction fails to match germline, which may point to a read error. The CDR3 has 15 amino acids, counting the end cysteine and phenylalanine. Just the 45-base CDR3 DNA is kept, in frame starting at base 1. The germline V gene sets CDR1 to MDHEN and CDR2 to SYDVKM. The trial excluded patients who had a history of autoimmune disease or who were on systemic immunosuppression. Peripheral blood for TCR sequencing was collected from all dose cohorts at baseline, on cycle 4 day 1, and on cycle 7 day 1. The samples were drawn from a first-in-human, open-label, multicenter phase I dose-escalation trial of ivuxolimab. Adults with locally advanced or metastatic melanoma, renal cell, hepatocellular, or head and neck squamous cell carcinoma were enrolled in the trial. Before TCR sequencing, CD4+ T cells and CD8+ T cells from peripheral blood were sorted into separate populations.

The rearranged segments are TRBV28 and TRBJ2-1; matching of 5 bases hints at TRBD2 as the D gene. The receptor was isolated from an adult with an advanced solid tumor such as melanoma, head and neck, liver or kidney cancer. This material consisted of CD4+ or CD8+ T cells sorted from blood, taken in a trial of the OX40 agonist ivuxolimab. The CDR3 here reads CASGFIASTYNEQFF. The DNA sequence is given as TGTGCCAGCGGTTTTATAGCGAGTACCTACAATGAGCAGTTCTTC.